The 23 T cell receptor beta chains presented below share a single source sample, sequenced in a study of T cell responses to AZD1222 COVID-19 vaccine. Here immunoSEQ multiplex PCR was the method, and the copy in TCRdb shows in-frame clones only, minus some. The sample records about 140,000 clones, roughly 90% being singletons. The specimen was peripheral blood, collected on day 0 of AZD1222 vaccination. The origin of the receptors is an adult in good health.

V gene TRBV19 combines with J gene TRBJ2-2; D is possibly TRBD2 (7 bases). The germline V gene has CDR1 LNHDA and CDR2 SQIVND (reference sequence). CDR3 length equals 15 residues. Deletions cut 4 bases from V and 7 bases from J, with 16 bases between. The CDR3 is CASSTGRGAGGELFF. Here the CDR3 DNA reads TGTGCCAGTAGTACCGGCCGGGGGGCTGGCGGGGAGCTGTTTTTT.

The V call is TRBV28, the J call TRBJ2-2; D call uncertain. Looked up from germline, CDR1 is MDHEN and CDR2 is SYDVKM. The CDR3 contains 15 residues. Trimming took off 3 bases at V and 1 base at J, with 9 bases between the two ends. The CDR3 loop is CASSFGVGNTGELFF. The CDR3 DNA is TGTGCCAGCAGTTTTGGAGTGGGGAACACCGGGGAGCTGTTTTTT.

The rearrangement joins TRBV18 to TRBJ1-4; 8 bases align to TRBD1. V gave up 5 bases and J gave up 8 bases; unmatched junction bases: 7. The CDR3 consists of 14 residues. In germline, CDR1 is KGHSH, CDR2 LQKENI. The CDR3 loop is CASSSGQGPEKLFF. The CDR3 DNA sequence: TGTGCCAGCTCATCCGGACAGGGCCCCGAAAAACTGTTTTTT.

The rearrangement links TRBV5-8 to TRBJ2-4; 7 nucleotides match TRBD1. In germline, CDR1 is SGHTS, CDR2 YDEGEE. The CDR3 has 17 residues. J was trimmed by 0 bases and V by 4 bases; bases with no gene match: 10. CDR3 region: CASSQYGTELAKNIQYF. The DNA of the CDR3 is TGTGCCAGCAGCCAATACGGGACAGAACTAGCCAAAAACATTCAGTACTTC.

The V and J genes are TRBV6-5 and TRBJ1-3; D uncertain. The CDR3 has 14 residues. Trimming removed 4 bases from V and 4 bases from J, with 11 bases in between. Germline CDR1 and CDR2: MNHEY and SVGAGI. CDR3 nucleotides: TGTGCCAGCAGTTTGGACGGGTACGGAAACACCATATATTTT. Its translation is CASSLDGYGNTIYF.

V usage is TRBV6-6 and J usage is TRBJ1-2; a weak D match, TRBD1 (5 bases). V was clipped by 6 bases and J by 5 bases, with 16 bases between them. The CDR3 runs 14 residues. Germline assignment: CDR1 MNHNY and CDR2 SVGAGI (reference sequence). CDR3 sequence reads: CASRIDSDGYGYTF. In nucleotides, the CDR3 is TGTGCCAGCAGAATCGACAGTGACGGATATGGCTACACCTTC.

A remark on this clone: Other nucleotide sequences from this sample produce the same CDR3. The rearrangement links TRBV7-2 to TRBJ2-7; D ambiguous. The length of the CDR3 is 14 residues. Germline-derived CDR1 and CDR2 are SGHTA and FQGNSA. Trimming took 0 bases from V and 3 from J, leaving 9 bases between them. DNA for the CDR3: TGTGCCAGCAGCTTAGCGCCAGGTATCTACGAGCAGTACTTC. Its protein product is CASSLAPGIYEQYF.

This chain links TRBV15 with TRBJ1-3; D is perhaps TRBD1 (5 bases). CDR3 size: 16 residues. Germline CDR1 reads LNHNV; CDR2 reads YYDKDF (reference sequence). Deletions cut 3 bases from V and 0 bases from J, with 12 bases between. The CDR3, as DNA: TGTGCCACCAGCAGGGCAGGGTCCCTCTCTGGAAACACCATATATTTT. Translating it yields CATSRAGSLSGNTIYF.

This chain joins TRBV5-1 and TRBJ2-3; 12 bases agree with TRBD2. V lost 0 bases to trimming and J lost 6 bases; unmatched junction nucleotides: 5. The germline CDR1 and CDR2 sequences are SGHRS and YFSETQ. CDR3 length: 16 amino acids. For the CDR3, the DNA is TGCGCCAGCAGCTTGGTCGGACTAGCGGGATTGGATACGCAGTATTTT. As protein: CASSLVGLAGLDTQYF.

This clone was seen just once. At one boundary the junction diverges from the germline segment, which might be a read error. The chain couples TRBV19 to TRBJ1-5; D is unresolved. This CDR3 has 15 amino acids. The germline V gene has CDR1 LNHDA and CDR2 SQIVND (reference sequence). DNA of the CDR3: TGTGCCAGTAGTATTCCGGCCCTCAGCACTCAGCCCCAGCATTTT. Translated, it gives CASSIPALSTQPQHF.

The J gene is TRBJ1-2, the V gene TRBV5-6, with D maybe TRBD1 (5 bases). Trimming left V 2 bases short and J 9 bases short, with 23 bases between. The CDR3 is 16 amino acids. Germline CDR1 SGHDT, CDR2 YYEEEE. The CDR3 nucleotides are TGTGCCAGCAGCTTTCAAGTCCAGGGAGTTAAGGATCGCTACACCTTC. This codes for CASSFQVQGVKDRYTF.

The rearrangement uses TRBV19 and TRBJ1-1; D not certain. The V and J ends lost 6 bases and 1 base respectively, with 15 bases between them. The CDR3 is made up of 15 amino acids. CDR1 and CDR2 from the germline V gene are LNHDA and SQIVND (reference sequence). This CDR3 is CASRTWRARNTEAFF. CDR3 DNA: TGTGCCAGTAGGACTTGGAGGGCGAGGAACACTGAAGCTTTCTTT. Full variable domain (missing parts from reference TRBV19 and TRBJ1-1): DGGITQSPKYLFRKEGQNVTLSCEQNLNHDAMYWYRQDPGQGLRLIYYSQIVNDFQKGDIAEGYSVSREKKESFPLTVTSAQKNPTAFYLCASRTWRARNTEAFFGQGTRLTVV.

The genes are TRBV6-5 and TRBJ2-7; 7 bases line up with TRBD1. V shed 5 bases, J shed 9 bases, and the junction held 13 bases outside the gene matches. Germline CDR1 reads MNHEY; CDR2 reads SVGAGI. CDR3 length equals 14 residues. The chain's CDR3 is CASSPNDPRQGQYF. The CDR3, as DNA: TGTGCCAGCAGTCCAAACGACCCACGACAGGGGCAGTACTTC.

This clone was recorded only once. This chain links TRBV28 with TRBJ2-1; either TRBD1 or TRBD2 may supply D (5 bases each). Trimming removed 2 bases at V and 5 bases at J, with 19 bases between. The CDR3 contains 17 residues. The germline gives CDR1 MDHEN, CDR2 SYDVKM. CDR3 coding DNA: TGTGCCAGCAGTTTAGGTGCCTGGGGGAAACTAAACAATGAGCAGTTCTTC. Its translation: CASSLGAWGKLNNEQFF.

The chain has TRBV28 and TRBJ2-7, with 7 bases identical to TRBD1. Losses at the gene ends were 4 bases for V and 3 bases for J; bases not matched to a gene: 6. The CDR3 consists of 14 residues. Germline V lookup: CDR1 MDHEN, CDR2 SYDVKM. CDR3: CASSYLPGGYEQYF. The CDR3 DNA reads as TGTGCCAGCAGTTATCTTCCAGGGGGCTACGAGCAGTACTTC.

Only a few counts were recorded for this clone. The sample holds other DNA sequences that translate to the same CDR3. V usage is TRBV4-2 and J usage is TRBJ2-1; D possibly corresponds to TRBD1 (6 bases). In germline, CDR1 is LGHNA, CDR2 YNFKEQ. CDR3 size: 16 residues. V lost 1 base and J lost 1, with 11 bases in between. As DNA, the CDR3 is TGTGCCAGCAGCCAAGTATTACAGGGATCCTACAATGAGCAGTTCTTC. It yields the protein CASSQVLQGSYNEQFF.

V usage is TRBV11-2 and J usage is TRBJ2-2; D possibly corresponds to TRBD2 (5 bases). The CDR3 spans 13 residues. From germline, CDR1 is SGHAT and CDR2 FQNNGV. V shed 8 bases and J shed 6 bases, with 13 bases lying between them. The CDR3 loop is CASSGSYAGELFF. CDR3 nucleotide sequence: TGTGCCAGCTCGGGGAGTTACGCCGGGGAGCTGTTTTTT.

The chain is built from TRBV5-1 and TRBJ1-1; D uncertain. Trimming removed 1 base at V and 4 bases at J, with 14 bases between. Germline-derived CDR1 and CDR2 are SGHRS and YFSETQ. The CDR3 covers 15 residues. The CDR3 loop reads CASSLSTPTFTEAFF. CDR3 sequence (DNA): TGCGCCAGCAGCTTGTCAACACCTACCTTCACTGAAGCTTTCTTT.

The chain links TRBV28 to TRBJ1-4; 11 nucleotides match TRBD1. The V gene's germline CDR1 is MDHEN and CDR2 SYDVKM. The CDR3 has 15 residues. With 6 bases clipped from V and 3 bases from J, the junction kept 3 bases outside the gene matches. CDR3 amino acids: CASSGQGASNEKLFF. CDR3 nucleotides: TGTGCCAGCAGCGGACAGGGGGCTTCTAATGAAAAACTGTTTTTT.

This clone showed up just once. The CDR3 DNA reads TGTGCCAGCTCACCAGGAACAGGGGGATTTCAGCCCCAGCATTTT. This sequence encodes CASSPGTGGFQPQHF. The chain is built from TRBV18 and TRBJ1-5, with TRBD1 identical over 8 bases. The germline gives CDR1 KGHSH, CDR2 LQKENI. Germline trimming cut 2 bases from V and 6 bases from J; bases unmatched to any gene: 6. CDR3 length equals 15 residues.

In its sample, this clone was seen a few times. The chain links TRBV19 to TRBJ1-5; D possibly corresponds to TRBD1 (6 bases). This CDR3 has 17 amino acids. Trimming removed 0 bases at V and 2 bases at J, with 14 bases between. CDR1 and CDR2 from the germline V gene are LNHDA and SQIVND (reference sequence). DNA of the CDR3: TGTGCCAGTAGTATAGATGGCGGGGGCCGGGGCAATCAGCCCCAGCATTTT. This translates into CASSIDGGGRGNQPQHF. The full variable domain, completed using reference TRBV19 and TRBJ1-5, is DGGITQSPKYLFRKEGQNVTLSCEQNLNHDAMYWYRQDPGQGLRLIYYSQIVNDFQKGDIAEGYSVSREKKESFPLTVTSAQKNPTAFYLCASSIDGGGRGNQPQHFGDGTRLSIL.

The chain couples TRBV5-1 to TRBJ2-6; tentatively, D is TRBD1 (7 bases). Trimming took 4 bases from V and 4 from J, leaving 21 bases between them. In germline, CDR1 is SGHRS, CDR2 YFSETQ. This CDR3 has 18 residues. CDR3 loop: CASSGGTAPAEGANVLTF. The DNA of the CDR3 is TGCGCCAGCAGCGGCGGGACAGCCCCCGCGGAAGGGGCCAACGTCCTGACTTTC.

The V gene is TRBV24-1, the J gene TRBJ2-1; D is perhaps TRBD1 (6 bases). CDR1 and CDR2 (germline): KGHDR, SFDVKD. The CDR3 is 18 residues long. Trimming cost V 6 bases and J 0 bases, with 20 bases left between them. The CDR3 loop reads CATSRPLTSTGSYNEQFF. CDR3 sequence (DNA): TGTGCCACCAGTAGACCCCTAACGTCGACAGGCTCCTACAATGAGCAGTTCTTC.